The T cell receptor (beta chain) under discussion was sequenced for a study of blood T cell repertoires in COVID-19. As for the study in general: Sample material is recorded as cDNA or gDNA derived from T cells, B-cell-depleted T cells, or PBMCs.

This CDR3 spans 15 amino acids. Germline V gives CDR1 SGHVS, CDR2 FNYEAQ. Trimming removed 2 bases from V and 6 bases from J, with 16 bases in between. As handled by the study authors: Reference gene primer amplification gave nucleated cell count estimates. Data came from immunoSEQ multiplex PCR; TCRdb stores just in-frame clones and leaves some out. V and J calls plus clone size are reproduced from that table; the DNA served to infer D and trimming. The data hold 140,000 to 150,000 clones, with over 75% observed a single time. This clone came up once. It was during active infection that Seattle patients were enrolled and then longitudinally followed.

The source material was peripheral blood. The chain couples TRBV7-6 to TRBJ1-2, with a weak D call TRBD1 (5 bases). The clonotype originates from a woman aged 60-70 years with COVID-19, enrolled during active disease. The CDR3 DNA sequence: TGTGCCAGCAGCTTACGCGGGGCCTCTTCTGATGGCTACACCTTC. Protein: CASSLRGASSDGYTF.